This T cell receptor (beta chain) appears in the sequencing data of a study of neoadjuvant nivolumab and ipilimumab in lung cancer. Assay used: immunoSEQ multiplex PCR; TCRdb lists only in-frame clones, some missing. The sample has roughly 45,000 clones, roughly 90% seen once. The CDR3 has 16 amino acids. Germline V gene data show CDR1 as MNHEY and CDR2 as SVGAGI. V was clipped by 2 bases and J by 3 bases, with 17 bases between them. Study-level findings and limits: A small number of samples were TCR sequenced. Only two of four nivolumab-treated tumors gained richness and clonality by surgery.

About this clone: Its antigen is not identified.

The receptor was isolated from an adult with non-small cell lung cancer. Some clones in this sample may be carry-over from other donors' samples. The specimen was blood, collected before neoadjuvant nivolumab, alone or with ipilimumab. The gene calls are TRBV6-5 and TRBJ2-7; no clear D gene. CDR3 sequence: CASSYDPALRYYEQYF. For the CDR3, the DNA is TGTGCCAGCAGTTACGACCCTGCCCTTCGTTACTACGAGCAGTACTTC.